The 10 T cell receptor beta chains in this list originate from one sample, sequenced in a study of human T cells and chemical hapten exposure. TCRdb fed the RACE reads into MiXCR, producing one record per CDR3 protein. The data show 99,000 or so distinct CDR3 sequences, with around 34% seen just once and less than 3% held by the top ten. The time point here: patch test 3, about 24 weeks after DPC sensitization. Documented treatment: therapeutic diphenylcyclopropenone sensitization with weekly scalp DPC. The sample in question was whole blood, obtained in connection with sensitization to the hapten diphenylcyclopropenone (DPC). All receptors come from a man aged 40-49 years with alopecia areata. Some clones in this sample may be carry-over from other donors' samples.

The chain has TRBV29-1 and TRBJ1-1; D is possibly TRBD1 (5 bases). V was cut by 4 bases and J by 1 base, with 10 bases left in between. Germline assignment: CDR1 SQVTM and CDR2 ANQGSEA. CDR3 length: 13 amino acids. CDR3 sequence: CSVVAGPNTEAFF. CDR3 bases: TGCAGCGTTGTGGCAGGGCCGAACACTGAAGCTTTCTTT.

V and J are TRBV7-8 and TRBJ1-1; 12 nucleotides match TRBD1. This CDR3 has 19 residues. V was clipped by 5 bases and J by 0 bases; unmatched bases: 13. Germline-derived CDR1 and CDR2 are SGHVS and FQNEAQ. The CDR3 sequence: CASSHRPGTGGLVNTEAFF. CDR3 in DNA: TGTGCCAGCAGCCATCGTCCCGGGACAGGGGGCTTGGTGAACACTGAAGCTTTCTTT.

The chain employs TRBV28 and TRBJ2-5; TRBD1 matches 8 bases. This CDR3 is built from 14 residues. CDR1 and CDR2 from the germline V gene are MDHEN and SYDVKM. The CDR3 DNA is TGTTCGACTGGGGGGACAGGATCCGGGAAGACCCAGTACTTC. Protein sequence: CSTGGTGSGKTQYF.

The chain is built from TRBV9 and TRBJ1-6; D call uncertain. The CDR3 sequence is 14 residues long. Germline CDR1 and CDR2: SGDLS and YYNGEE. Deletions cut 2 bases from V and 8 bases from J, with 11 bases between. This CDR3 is CASSVSFVDSPLHF. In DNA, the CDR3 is TGTGCCAGCAGCGTTTCTTTCGTGGATTCACCCCTCCACTTT.

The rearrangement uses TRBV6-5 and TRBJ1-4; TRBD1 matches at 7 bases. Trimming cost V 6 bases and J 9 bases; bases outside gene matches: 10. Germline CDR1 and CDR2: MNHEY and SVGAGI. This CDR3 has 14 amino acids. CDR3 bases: TGTGCCAGCAGCCCCCCGGGACAGAGCCAAAAACTGTTTTTT. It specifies CASSPPGQSQKLFF.

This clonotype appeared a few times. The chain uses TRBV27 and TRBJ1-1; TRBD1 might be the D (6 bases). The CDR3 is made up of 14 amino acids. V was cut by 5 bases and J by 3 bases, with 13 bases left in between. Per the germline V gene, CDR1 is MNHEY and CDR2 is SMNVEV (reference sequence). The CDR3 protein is CASSPTGRYTEAFF. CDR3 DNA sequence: TGTGCCAGCAGTCCAACAGGGCGGTACACTGAAGCTTTCTTT.

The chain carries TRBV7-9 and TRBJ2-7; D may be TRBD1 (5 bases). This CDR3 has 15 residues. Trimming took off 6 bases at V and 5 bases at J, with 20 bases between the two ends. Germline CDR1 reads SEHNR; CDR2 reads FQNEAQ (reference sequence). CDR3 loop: CASSAMDIPRNEQYF. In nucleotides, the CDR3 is TGTGCCAGCAGTGCGATGGACATCCCCCGGAACGAGCAGTACTTC.

The CDR3 region is CASSWDPLAGGPGEQYF. The CDR3 DNA sequence: TGTGCCAGCAGCTGGGACCCTCTAGCGGGAGGGCCAGGCGAGCAGTACTTC. The V call is TRBV7-2, the J call TRBJ2-7; the match to TRBD2 covers 12 bases. This CDR3 spans 17 amino acids. CDR1 SGHTA and CDR2 FQGNSA come from the germline V gene. The junction had 13 bases not matched to a gene; V was cut back by 4 bases and J by 6 bases.

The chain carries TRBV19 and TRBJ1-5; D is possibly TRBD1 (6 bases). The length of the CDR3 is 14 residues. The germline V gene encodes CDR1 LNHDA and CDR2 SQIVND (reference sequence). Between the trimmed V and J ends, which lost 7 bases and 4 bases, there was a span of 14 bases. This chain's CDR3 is CASTGGHGNQPQHF. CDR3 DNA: TGTGCCAGTACGGGGGGGCACGGGAATCAGCCCCAGCATTTT.

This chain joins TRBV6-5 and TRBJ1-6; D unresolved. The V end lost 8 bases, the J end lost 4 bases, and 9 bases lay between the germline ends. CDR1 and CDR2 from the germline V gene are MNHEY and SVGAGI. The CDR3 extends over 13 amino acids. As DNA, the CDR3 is TGTGCCAGCGCGGACCGTTATAATTCACCCCTCCACTTT. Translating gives CASADRYNSPLHF.